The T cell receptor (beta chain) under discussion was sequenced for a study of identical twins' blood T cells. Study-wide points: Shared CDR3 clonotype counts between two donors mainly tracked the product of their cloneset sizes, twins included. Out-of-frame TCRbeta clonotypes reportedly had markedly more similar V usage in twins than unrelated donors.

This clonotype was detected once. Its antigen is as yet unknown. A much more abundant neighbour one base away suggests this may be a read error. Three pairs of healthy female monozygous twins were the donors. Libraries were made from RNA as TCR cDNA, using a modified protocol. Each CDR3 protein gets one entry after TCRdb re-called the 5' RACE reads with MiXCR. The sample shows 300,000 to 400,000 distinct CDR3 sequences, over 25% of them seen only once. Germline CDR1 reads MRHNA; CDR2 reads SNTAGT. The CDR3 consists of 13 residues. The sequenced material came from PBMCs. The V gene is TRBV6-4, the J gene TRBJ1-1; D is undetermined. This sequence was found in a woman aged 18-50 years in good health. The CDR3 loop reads CVSSDGRGTEAFF. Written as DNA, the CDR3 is TGTGTCAGCAGTGATGGGAGAGGCACTGAAGCTTTCTTT.